Below are 18 T cell receptor beta chains sequenced from a single sample in a study of blood T cell repertoires in COVID-19. The protocol was immunoSEQ multiplex PCR, while the TCRdb copy is restricted to in-frame clones and leaves out a portion. This table holds some 150,000 clones, 80% to 90% found once. Source material: peripheral blood. These receptors came from a woman in her seventies with acute or convalescent COVID-19.

As regards this clone: The junction does not match germline at one end; this may be a read error. The rearrangement joins TRBV18 to TRBJ2-3; perhaps TRBD1 as D (6 bases). In germline, CDR1 is KGHSH, CDR2 LQKENI. This CDR3 comprises 15 residues. The CDR3 reads CASSSSRTETGTQYF. As DNA, the CDR3 is TGTGCCAGCTCAAGCAGCCGGACTGAGACAGGTACGCAGTATTTT. Full variable domain (remainder filled in from reference TRBV18 and TRBJ2-3): NAGVMQNPRHLVRRRGQEARLRCSPMKGHSHVYWYRQLPEEGLKFMVYLQKENIIDESGMPKERFSAEFPKEGPSILRIQQVVRGDSAAYFCASSSSRTETGTQYFGPGTRLTVL.

V gene TRBV28 combines with J gene TRBJ2-7; possibly TRBD1 for D (6 bases). The V gene's germline CDR1 is MDHEN and CDR2 SYDVKM. The V and J ends lost 5 bases and 0 bases respectively, with 14 bases between them. The CDR3 contains 15 residues. The CDR3 coding sequence is TGTGCCAGCAGTCCTCAGGGGTGGAGCTCCTACGAGCAGTACGTC. Protein sequence: CASSPQGWSSYEQYV.

The J gene is TRBJ1-3, the V gene TRBV7-8; no clear D. Germline V lookup: CDR1 SGHVS, CDR2 FQNEAQ. The CDR3 spans 15 residues. V was cut by 5 bases and J by 0 bases, with 11 bases left in between. The CDR3 DNA follows: TGTGCCAGCAGCCATCGGAGTCTCTCTGGAAACACCATATATTTT. It yields the protein CASSHRSLSGNTIYF.

The CDR3: CASSGDRGRSGYTF. Here the CDR3 DNA reads TGTGCCAGCAGCGGAGACAGGGGGAGGTCTGGCTACACCTTC. The gene calls are TRBV6-5 and TRBJ1-2, with 9 bases aligning to TRBD1. The CDR3 is made up of 14 amino acids. The germline gives CDR1 MNHEY, CDR2 SVGAGI. J gave up 7 bases and V 6 bases, and 9 bases lay outside the gene matches.

The chain joins TRBV3-1 (or the pseudogene TRBV3-2) to TRBJ2-3; 12 nucleotides match TRBD2. CDR1 is LGHDT, CDR2 YNNKEL, per germline (reference sequence). The CDR3 has 16 amino acids. V trimming: 8 bases; J trimming: 2 bases; junction bases outside the gene matches: 8. The CDR3 region has the DNA TGTGCCAGCGGCAGAAGACTAGCGGGGGCCACAGATACGCAGTATTTT. Translated, it gives CASGRRLAGATDTQYF.

V is TRBV2 and J is TRBJ1-2; TRBD1 agrees at 9 bases. The germline V gene encodes CDR1 SNHLY and CDR2 FYNNEI. This CDR3 has 14 amino acids. V lost 6 bases to trimming and J lost 5 bases; unmatched junction nucleotides: 7. The CDR3 is CASSPDRGKYGYTF. DNA for the CDR3: TGTGCCAGCAGCCCCGACAGGGGGAAATATGGCTACACCTTC.

The V and J genes are TRBV28 and TRBJ1-2; 10 nucleotides agree with TRBD1. The CDR3 is 14 residues long. Per the germline V gene, CDR1 is MDHEN and CDR2 is SYDVKM. J lost 7 bases, V lost 6 bases, and 8 bases had no gene match. The chain's CDR3 is CASRIPGQGSGYTF. The CDR3 coding sequence is TGTGCCAGCAGGATTCCGGGACAGGGGAGTGGCTACACCTTC.

The J gene is TRBJ2-7, the V gene TRBV23-1; a possible D gene is TRBD1 (5 bases). TRBV23-1 is treated as an ORF (open reading frame) with a function not yet certain. The CDR3 contains 13 residues. Trimming removed 7 bases from V and 3 bases from J, with 13 bases in between. The DNA for the CDR3 is TGCGCCAGCAAGTACAGGCCCCTCTACGAGCAGTACGTC. Encoded protein: CASKYRPLYEQYV.

This clone has only one observation. V is TRBV27 and J is TRBJ1-2; D perhaps matches TRBD1 (5 bases). V lost 5 bases and J 6 bases, leaving 19 bases between the germline ends. This CDR3 has 15 residues. Germline CDR1 MNHEY, CDR2 SMNVEV (reference sequence). The CDR3 here is CASSPRNGQVDGYTF. The CDR3 region has the DNA TGTGCCAGCAGTCCGCGAAACGGACAAGTGGATGGCTACACCTTC.

This clone appeared a single time. J is TRBJ1-1 and V is TRBV11-2; D possibly corresponds to TRBD1 (5 bases). The CDR3 covers 16 residues. Germline CDR1 is SGHAT and CDR2 is FQNNGV. V was cut by 4 bases and J by 1 base, with 16 bases left in between. CDR3 DNA sequence: TGTGCCAGCAGCTCTCTAAGGACATTGGGGAACACTGAAGCTTTCTTT. Protein product: CASSSLRTLGNTEAFF.

This sequence joins TRBV5-1 and TRBJ1-6; TRBD1 aligns across 8 bases. The ends lost 4 bases at V and 7 bases at J; junction bases unmatched: 4. This CDR3 has 14 residues. The germline gives CDR1 SGHRS, CDR2 YFSETQ. The CDR3 coding sequence is TGCGCCAGCAGCCCTGGACAGGGAAATTCACCCCTCCACTTT. It encodes CASSPGQGNSPLHF.

The V and J genes are TRBV4-1 and TRBJ1-4; unclear D gene. CDR1 is MGHRA and CDR2 is YSYEKL in the germline V gene. The CDR3 length is 15 residues. V dropped 1 base and J dropped 5 bases, with 11 bases sitting between them. The chain's CDR3 is CASSQAGRPNEKLFF. The CDR3 DNA sequence: TGCGCCAGCAGCCAAGCCGGCAGGCCAAATGAAAAACTGTTTTTT.

The gene calls are TRBV7-6 and TRBJ1-1, with TRBD1 matching 9 bases. This CDR3 contains 14 residues. V trimming: 3 bases; J trimming: 4 bases; junction bases outside the gene matches: 3. The V gene's germline CDR1 is SGHVS and CDR2 FNYEAQ. CDR3 loop: CASSFRDRVTEAFF. CDR3 DNA sequence: TGTGCCAGCAGCTTCCGGGACAGGGTCACTGAAGCTTTCTTT.

This clone appeared a single time. This chain uses TRBV5-1 with TRBJ2-7, with 10 bases fitting TRBD1. V lost 0 bases and J lost 5; bases outside the gene matches: 5. The CDR3 runs to 15 residues. Germline values: CDR1 SGHRS, CDR2 YFSETQ. CDR3 in DNA: TGCGCCAGCAGCTTGGCCGGACAGGGGGTCGACGAGCAGTACGTC. Translating gives CASSLAGQGVDEQYV.

The chain is built from TRBV28 and TRBJ2-7, with D perhaps matching TRBD1 (6 bases). This CDR3 comprises 14 residues. V dropped 5 bases and J dropped 2 bases, with 13 bases sitting between them. Per the germline V gene, CDR1 is MDHEN and CDR2 is SYDVKM. CDR3 region: CASSPGTPPYEQYV. In DNA form, the CDR3 reads TGTGCCAGCAGTCCCGGGACACCCCCCTACGAGCAGTACGTC.

The chain couples TRBV19 to TRBJ2-7; 9 bases align to TRBD1. Per germline, CDR1 LNHDA and CDR2 SQIVND (reference sequence). CDR3 length: 14 amino acids. The J segment lost 3 bases and the V segment lost 1 base, leaving 1 base of the junction unmatched. DNA for the CDR3: TGTGCCAGTAGTATAGGGACAGGGGACTACGAGCAGTACTTC. Amino acid sequence: CASSIGTGDYEQYF.

J is TRBJ2-3 and V is TRBV7-2, with TRBD2 matching over 12 bases. The CDR3 is made up of 16 amino acids. Unmatched junction bases numbered 10, after V lost 5 bases and J lost 7 bases. Germline-derived CDR1 and CDR2 are SGHTA and FQGNSA. CDR3 sequence: CASSPASGGAGNTQYF. The CDR3 DNA follows: TGTGCCAGCAGCCCAGCTAGCGGGGGGGCGGGTAATACGCAGTATTTT.

The rearrangement uses TRBV28 and TRBJ1-5; D not resolved. The CDR3 has 18 amino acids. CDR1 is MDHEN and CDR2 is SYDVKM in the germline V gene. V lost 3 bases and J lost 5, with 23 bases in between. CDR3 region: CASSFAGFNSPGDQPQHF. CDR3 DNA: TGTGCCAGCAGTTTTGCCGGGTTTAACTCGCCCGGTGATCAGCCCCAGCATTTT.